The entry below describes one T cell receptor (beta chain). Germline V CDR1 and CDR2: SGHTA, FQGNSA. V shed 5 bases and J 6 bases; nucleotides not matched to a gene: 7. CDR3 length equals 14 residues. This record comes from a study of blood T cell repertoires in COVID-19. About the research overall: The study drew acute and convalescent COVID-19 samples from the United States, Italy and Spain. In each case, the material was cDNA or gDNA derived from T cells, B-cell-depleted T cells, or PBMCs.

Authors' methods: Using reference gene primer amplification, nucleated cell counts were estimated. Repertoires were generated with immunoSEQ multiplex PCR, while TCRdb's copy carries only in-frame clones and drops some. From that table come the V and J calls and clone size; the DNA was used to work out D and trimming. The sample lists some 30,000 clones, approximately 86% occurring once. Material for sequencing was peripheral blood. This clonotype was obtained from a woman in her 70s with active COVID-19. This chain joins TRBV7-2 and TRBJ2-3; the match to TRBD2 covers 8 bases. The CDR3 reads CASSPDRLADTQYF. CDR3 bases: TGTGCCAGCAGCCCTGACCGACTAGCGGATACGCAGTATTTT.